These 19 T cell receptor beta chains came from one sample sequenced in a study of cytomegalovirus exposure and HLA in healthy donors. The study ran its PCR with 60 Vbeta and 13 Jbeta primers. Sequencing was performed with immunoSEQ multiplex PCR; in TCRdb, only in-frame clones are kept and a portion is missing. This sample has under 200,000 clones, with roughly 77% found just once. The material sequenced was PBMCs. The receptors were sampled from a male donor in good health and CMV-seronegative.

This chain joins TRBV27 and TRBJ1-5, with 9 bases identical to TRBD1. V lost 5 bases to trimming and J lost 3 bases; unmatched junction nucleotides: 2. Germline CDR1 and CDR2: MNHEY and SMNVEV (reference sequence). The CDR3 spans 14 residues. CDR3 sequence reads: CASSPQGANQPQHF. For the CDR3, the DNA is TGTGCCAGCAGTCCACAGGGGGCCAATCAGCCCCAGCATTTT.

The genes are TRBV5-1 and TRBJ1-5; 10 nucleotides match TRBD1. J was trimmed by 4 bases and V by 4 bases; bases with no gene match: 2. CDR1 is SGHRS, CDR2 YFSETQ, per germline. This CDR3 contains 14 residues. CDR3 sequence: CASSPGQGNQPQHF. Here the CDR3 DNA reads TGCGCCAGCAGCCCGGGACAGGGGAATCAGCCCCAGCATTTT.

The CDR3 DNA reads as TGTGCCAGCAGCTTTGAGGGAGAAGGCACAGATACGCAGTATTTT. This encodes CASSFEGEGTDTQYF. The chain couples TRBV5-4 to TRBJ2-3; TRBD2 is a possible D gene (5 bases). The CDR3 extends over 15 amino acids. CDR1 is SGHNT, CDR2 YYREEE, per germline (reference sequence). Trimming took off 2 bases at V and 1 base at J, with 11 bases between the two ends.

The chain has TRBV4-3 and TRBJ1-2; TRBD1 matches 7 bases. CDR3 length: 14 amino acids. With V trimmed by 4 bases and J by 8 bases, 10 bases remained unmatched. The germline V gene encodes CDR1 LGHNA and CDR2 YSLEER. The CDR3 loop reads CASSPDRAYRGYTF. The CDR3 DNA sequence: TGCGCCAGCAGCCCAGACAGGGCGTACAGAGGCTACACCTTC.

The J gene is TRBJ2-7, the V gene TRBV4-1, with TRBD2 identical over 16 bases. V shed 0 bases, J shed 1 base, and the junction held 9 bases outside the gene matches. The germline V gene encodes CDR1 MGHRA and CDR2 YSYEKL. CDR3 length equals 20 residues. The CDR3 loop reads CASSQEDPGLAGGASYEQYF. The CDR3, as DNA: TGCGCCAGCAGCCAAGAGGACCCGGGACTAGCGGGAGGGGCTTCCTACGAGCAGTACTTC.

The V call is TRBV6-5, the J call TRBJ2-4; 8 bases line up with TRBD1. Looked up from germline, CDR1 is MNHEY and CDR2 is SVGAGI. CDR3 length: 15 amino acids. Losses at the gene ends were 2 bases for V and 8 bases for J; bases not matched to a gene: 8. CDR3 bases: TGTGCCAGCAGTTACAGGCAGGGGGCGAAGGACATTCAGTACTTC. Encoded protein: CASSYRQGAKDIQYF.

The chain has TRBV29-1 and TRBJ2-3; possible D gene TRBD2, 7 bases. The CDR3 spans 13 residues. V was pared by 4 bases and J by 3 bases, with 11 bases between. Germline V gene sequence: CDR1 SQVTM, CDR2 ANQGSEA. CDR3 bases: TGCAGCGTTGTAGGGGGGGAAACAGATACGCAGTATTTT. Translated: CSVVGGETDTQYF.

This clone appeared a few times. The gene calls are TRBV4-1 and TRBJ1-1; no clear D. This CDR3 has 12 amino acids. V shed 2 bases and J shed 3 bases, with 4 bases lying between them. CDR1 and CDR2 from the germline V gene are MGHRA and YSYEKL. CDR3: CASSQFDTEAFF. The CDR3 DNA sequence: TGCGCCAGCAGCCAATTCGACACTGAAGCTTTCTTT.

This clone was detected a few times. DNA of the CDR3: TGTGCCACCAGCAGAGATGGCAGGACAAGGGGAGGCACCTTC. Amino acids: CATSRDGRTRGGTF. The chain recombines TRBV15 with TRBJ1-2; maybe TRBD1 (5 bases). V was pared by 0 bases and J by 13 bases, with 18 bases between. This CDR3 has 14 amino acids. Germline CDR1 reads LNHNV; CDR2 reads YYDKDF (reference sequence).

The chain carries TRBV19 and TRBJ2-1; TRBD1 agrees at 7 bases. Trimming cost V 5 bases and J 5 bases; bases outside gene matches: 6. The CDR3 has 14 amino acids. Per the germline V gene, CDR1 is LNHDA and CDR2 is SQIVND (reference sequence). The CDR3 DNA is TGTGCCAGTAGTTTCTTGACAGGGCACAATGAGCAGTTCTTC. Residues: CASSFLTGHNEQFF.

For the CDR3, the DNA is TGTGCCAGCAGCAGCCCGGGACTAGCGGGGGTGCAGTATTTT. It yields the protein CASSSPGLAGVQYF. This chain links TRBV11-3 with TRBJ2-3, with 14 bases aligning to TRBD2. Germline V CDR1 and CDR2: SGHNT, YENEEA. The V segment lost 5 bases and the J segment 11 bases; nucleotides outside the gene matches: 6. This CDR3 is built from 14 residues.

The V and J genes are TRBV18 and TRBJ2-7; possible D gene TRBD2, 5 bases. V lost 0 bases, J lost 0 bases, and 9 bases lay in between. The CDR3 runs to 15 residues. Germline V gives CDR1 KGHSH, CDR2 LQKENI. The CDR3 reads CASSPPNRGSYEQYF. DNA of the CDR3: TGTGCCAGCTCACCACCTAATCGGGGCTCCTACGAGCAGTACTTC.

This clone was found a few times. The gene calls are TRBV6-4 and TRBJ2-1; 10 nucleotides line up with TRBD2. Losses at the gene ends were 2 bases for V and 5 bases for J; bases not matched to a gene: 3. The CDR3 totals 15 residues. The germline V gene has CDR1 MRHNA and CDR2 SNTAGT. CDR3 nucleotide sequence: TGTGCCAGCAGTGACCCGGGACTAGCGAACAATGAGCAGTTCTTC. It encodes CASSDPGLANNEQFF.

The V and J genes are TRBV27 and TRBJ1-1; D may be TRBD1 (6 bases). CDR1 and CDR2 from the germline V gene are MNHEY and SMNVEV (reference sequence). The CDR3 extends over 14 amino acids. The CDR3 protein is CVPPPGGMNTEAFF. The CDR3 DNA follows: TGTGTCCCCCCCCCGGGGGGCATGAACACTGAAGCTTTCTTT.

The chain combines TRBV6-6 with TRBJ1-3, with 11 positions matching TRBD1. V dropped 6 bases and J dropped 2; count of bases not matched to a gene: 6. The CDR3 spans 16 residues. Germline V gene data show CDR1 as MNHNY and CDR2 as SVGAGI (reference sequence). CDR3 coding DNA: TGTGCCAGCAGGACGGGACAGGGGGAAACTGGAAACACCATATATTTT. Its translation: CASRTGQGETGNTIYF.

This sequence joins TRBV6-5 and TRBJ2-2; 8 bases are shared with TRBD2. There are 15 residues in the CDR3. The V gene's germline CDR1 is MNHEY and CDR2 SVGAGI. V lost 6 bases and J lost 6; bases outside the gene matches: 9. CDR3 in DNA: TGTGCCAGCAGCCTTTTCCGGGAGGGCCCCGGGGAGCTGTTTTTT. It specifies CASSLFREGPGELFF.

V is TRBV5-1 and J is TRBJ2-3; D is uncertain. CDR1 SGHRS and CDR2 YFSETQ come from the germline V gene. Trimming stripped 0 bases from V and 6 bases from J, with 8 bases between. CDR3 size: 13 residues. The CDR3 protein is CASSLELEDTQYF. CDR3 coding DNA: TGCGCCAGCAGCTTGGAGCTGGAGGATACGCAGTATTTT.

Notes on this clone: Compared with germline, one end of the junction differs, possibly owing to a read error. The V call is TRBV7-9, the J call TRBJ1-3; the match to TRBD1 covers 9 bases. This CDR3 is 15 amino acids long. Germline CDR1 and CDR2: SEHNR and FQNEAQ (reference sequence). The CDR3 loop reads CSSSFLRTGENTIYF. The CDR3 DNA reads as TGTTCCAGCAGCTTCTTGAGGACAGGGGAAAACACCATATATTTT.

The chain links TRBV7-2 to TRBJ2-5; unclear D gene. Between the trimmed V and J ends, which lost 4 bases and 5 bases, there was a span of 11 bases. Per germline, CDR1 SGHTA and CDR2 FQGNSA. The length of the CDR3 is 13 residues. The CDR3 DNA reads as TGTGCCAGCAGCTGGGCAGTCGGTGAGACCCAGTACTTC. Translated, it gives CASSWAVGETQYF.